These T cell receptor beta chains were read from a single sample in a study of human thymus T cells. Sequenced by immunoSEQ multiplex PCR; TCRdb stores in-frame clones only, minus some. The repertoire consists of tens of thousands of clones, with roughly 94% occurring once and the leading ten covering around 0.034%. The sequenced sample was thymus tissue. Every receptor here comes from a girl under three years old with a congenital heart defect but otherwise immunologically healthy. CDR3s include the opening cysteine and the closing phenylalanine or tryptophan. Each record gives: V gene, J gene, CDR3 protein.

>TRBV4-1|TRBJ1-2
CASSQDRQDYGYTF
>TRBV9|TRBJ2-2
CASSVLAGGGAGELFF
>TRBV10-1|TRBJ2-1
CASSVSGTGAARGEQFF
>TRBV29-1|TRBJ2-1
CSVEHASYNEQFF
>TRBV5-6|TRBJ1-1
CASSHVKGRYEAFF
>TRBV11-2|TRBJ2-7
CASSLRAGPNETGSYEQYF
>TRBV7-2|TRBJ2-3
CASSPPASGPSTDTQYF
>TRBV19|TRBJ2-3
CASSIYGSSGRACTDTQYF
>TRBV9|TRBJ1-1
CASSSSAGPNTEAFF
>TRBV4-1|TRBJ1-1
CAPSVAGFF
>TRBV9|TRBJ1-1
CASSVTGVNTEAFF
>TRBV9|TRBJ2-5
CASSVGAGTLQETQYF
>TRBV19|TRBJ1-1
CASSPANTEAFF
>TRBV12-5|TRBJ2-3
CASGLVIEASQYTQYF
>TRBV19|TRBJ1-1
CASSRAGRTTEAFF
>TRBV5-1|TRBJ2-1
CASSLAPRQGNRVGRSYNEQFF
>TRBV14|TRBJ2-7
CASSQRPKRNRGQGVYEQYF
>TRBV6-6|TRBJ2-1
CASSYSGLAAREQFF
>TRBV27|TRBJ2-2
CASSPDREDTGELFF
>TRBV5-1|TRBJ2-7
CASSFGGVGEQYF
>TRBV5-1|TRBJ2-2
CASSPDNRISRELFF
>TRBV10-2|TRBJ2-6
CASMDRWPGGANVLTF
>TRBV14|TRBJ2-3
CASSQGGTGGRDTQYF
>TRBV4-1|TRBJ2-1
CASSQDRAGGPNEQFF
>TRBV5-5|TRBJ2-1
CASSRVPRDRYNEQFF
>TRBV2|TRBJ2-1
CASSVFKRDEQFF
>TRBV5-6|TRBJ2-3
CASSLRASGRPSTDTQYF
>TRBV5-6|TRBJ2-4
CASSLGQAGLLAKNIQYF
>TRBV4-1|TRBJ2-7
CASSQEAGGLAGSYEQYF
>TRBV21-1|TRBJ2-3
CASSTPSGSTDTQYF
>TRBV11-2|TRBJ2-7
CASSLGVRGEASYEQYF
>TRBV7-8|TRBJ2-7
CASRSTGTSGYEQYF
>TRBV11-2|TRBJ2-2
CASRNRDSLTGELFF
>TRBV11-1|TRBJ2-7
CASSYDRLAYEQYF
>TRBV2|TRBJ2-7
CAPRWLAGISSYEQYF
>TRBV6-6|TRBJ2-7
CASSLRELEYEQYF
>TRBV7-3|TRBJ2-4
CASKLRVYIQYF
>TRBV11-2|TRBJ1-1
CASSAAGGNTEAFF
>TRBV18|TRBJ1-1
CASSGTGARAFF
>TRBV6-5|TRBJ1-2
CASSYSPGGGYGYTF
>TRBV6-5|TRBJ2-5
CASSLTRETQYF
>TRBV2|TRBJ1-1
CASSEKEKSGTVNTEAFF
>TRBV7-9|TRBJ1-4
CASSLEAAIEGKLFF
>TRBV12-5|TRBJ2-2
CASGLEGFGGELFF
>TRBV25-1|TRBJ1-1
CASSEKGTPEAFF
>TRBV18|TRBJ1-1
CASSPVGGNTEAFF
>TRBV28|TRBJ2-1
CASSLSPEGYNNEQFF
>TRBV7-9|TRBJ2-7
CASSLGGGTSGSYEQYF
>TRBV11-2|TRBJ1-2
CASSPKDRPYGYTF
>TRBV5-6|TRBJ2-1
CASSRRGREQFF
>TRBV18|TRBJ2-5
CASSPPTRTGVGETQYF
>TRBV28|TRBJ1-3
CASSLGPVRQGPWTIYF
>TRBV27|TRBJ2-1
CASTLRLAGSWRSYNEQFF
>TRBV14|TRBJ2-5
CASSQDSGGGSQYF
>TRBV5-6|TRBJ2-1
CASSFRTSRDEQFF
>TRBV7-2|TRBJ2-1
CASSLLIWTSGNEQFF
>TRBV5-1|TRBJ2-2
CASKEDRGLTGELFF